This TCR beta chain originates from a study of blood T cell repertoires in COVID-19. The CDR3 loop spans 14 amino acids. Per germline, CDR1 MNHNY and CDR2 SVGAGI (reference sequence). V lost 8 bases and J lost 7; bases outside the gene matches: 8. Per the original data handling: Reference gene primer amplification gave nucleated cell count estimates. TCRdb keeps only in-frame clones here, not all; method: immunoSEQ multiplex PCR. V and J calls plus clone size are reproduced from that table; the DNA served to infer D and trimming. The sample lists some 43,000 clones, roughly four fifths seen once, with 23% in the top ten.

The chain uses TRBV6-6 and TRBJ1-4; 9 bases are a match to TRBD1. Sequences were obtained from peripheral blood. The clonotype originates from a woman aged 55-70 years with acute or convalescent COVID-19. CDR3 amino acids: CASRLPDRGEKLFF. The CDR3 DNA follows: TGTGCCAGCCGCTTGCCGGACAGGGGTGAAAAACTGTTTTTT.